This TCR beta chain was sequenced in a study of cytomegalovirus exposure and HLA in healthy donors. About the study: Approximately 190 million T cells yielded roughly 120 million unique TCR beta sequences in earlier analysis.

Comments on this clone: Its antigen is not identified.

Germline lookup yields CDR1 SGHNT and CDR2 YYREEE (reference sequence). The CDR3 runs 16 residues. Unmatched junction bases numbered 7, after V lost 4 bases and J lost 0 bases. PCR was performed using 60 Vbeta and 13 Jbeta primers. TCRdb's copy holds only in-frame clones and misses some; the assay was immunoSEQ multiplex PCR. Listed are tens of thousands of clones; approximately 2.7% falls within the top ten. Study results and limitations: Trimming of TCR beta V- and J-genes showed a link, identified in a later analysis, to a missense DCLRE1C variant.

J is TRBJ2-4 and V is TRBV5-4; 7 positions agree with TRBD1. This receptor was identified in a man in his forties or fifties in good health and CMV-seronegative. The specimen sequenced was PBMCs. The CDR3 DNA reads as TGTGCCAGCAGCCCGGGGACAGCCCTAGCCAAAAACATTCAGTACTTC. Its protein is CASSPGTALAKNIQYF.